These 28 T cell receptor beta chains originate from one sample sequenced in a study of blood T cell repertoires in COVID-19. Profiling relied on immunoSEQ multiplex PCR, and the TCRdb table lists in-frame clones only, not all of them. The sample includes approximately 110,000 clones, more than 75% seen only once; the top ten take 2.1%. Sequenced material: peripheral blood. The receptors were sampled from a human donor in a cohort sampled during active COVID-19.

This clone has just a few counts. The V and J genes are TRBV2 and TRBJ2-2; 11 positions agree with TRBD1. The CDR3 has 18 amino acids. V was pared by 8 bases and J by 3 bases, with 14 bases of the junction left unmatched. Germline V gene sequence: CDR1 SNHLY, CDR2 FYNNEI. CDR3 sequence reads: CASQRTGGALSDTGELFF. The CDR3 region has the DNA TGTGCCAGCCAGAGGACAGGGGGCGCTTTATCGGACACCGGGGAGCTGTTTTTT.

J is TRBJ2-2 and V is TRBV6-5, with D possibly being TRBD1 (7 bases). Germline CDR1 is MNHEY and CDR2 is SVGAGI. CDR3 length: 13 amino acids. V gave up 5 bases and J gave up 8 bases, with 12 bases separating them. Here the CDR3 reads CASSRDSGGELFF. CDR3 DNA: TGTGCCAGCAGTCGGGACAGCGGGGGGGAGCTGTTTTTT.

This clone was detected only once. The V and J genes are TRBV7-6 and TRBJ1-4; D uncertain. The CDR3 covers 14 residues. Germline CDR1 SGHVS, CDR2 FNYEAQ. The V gene lost 8 bases and the J gene lost 8 bases, with 18 bases spanning the gap. The CDR3 nucleotides read TGTGCCAGCGGGTCCATCCGCGGGCAAGAAAAACTGTTTTTT. The encoded protein is CASGSIRGQEKLFF.

This chain joins TRBV6-5 and TRBJ1-5, with D possibly being TRBD1 (6 bases). CDR1 and CDR2 (germline): MNHEY, SVGAGI. This CDR3 spans 15 amino acids. V lost 6 bases to trimming and J lost 2 bases, with 14 bases between them. In DNA form, the CDR3 reads TGTGCCAGCAGCCCAACAGGGATCGGCAATCAGCCCCAGCATTTT. Its protein product is CASSPTGIGNQPQHF.

This chain joins TRBV6-5 and TRBJ2-7; 8 bases align to TRBD2. J was trimmed by 0 bases and V by 4 bases; bases with no gene match: 5. CDR3 length equals 15 residues. CDR1 MNHEY and CDR2 SVGAGI come from the germline V gene. The CDR3 DNA is TGTGCCAGCAGTTCCCCGGGACTAGGCTCCTACGAGCAGTACTTC. Encoded protein: CASSSPGLGSYEQYF.

The chain recombines TRBV27 with TRBJ2-7; D might be TRBD1 (5 bases). Trimming left V 3 bases short and J 5 bases short, with 14 bases between. Germline lookup yields CDR1 MNHEY and CDR2 SMNVEV (reference sequence). The length of the CDR3 is 14 residues. The CDR3 reads CASSFDRSTNEQYF. CDR3 bases: TGTGCCAGCAGTTTCGACAGATCAACTAACGAGCAGTACTTC.

The CDR3 spells CASTPRLQGSNQPQHF. The DNA of the CDR3 is TGTGCCAGCACCCCACGGCTACAGGGCAGCAATCAGCCCCAGCATTTT. This sequence joins TRBV28 and TRBJ1-5; D might be TRBD1 (6 bases). V was cut by 7 bases and J by 1 base, with 17 bases left in between. The CDR3 loop spans 16 amino acids. Germline lookup yields CDR1 MDHEN and CDR2 SYDVKM.

The chain is built from TRBV10-1 and TRBJ1-1; TRBD1 agrees at 12 bases. Per germline, CDR1 WNHNN and CDR2 SYGVQD (reference sequence). The CDR3 extends over 15 amino acids. The ends lost 0 bases at V and 11 bases at J; junction bases unmatched: 7. CDR3: CASSESGTGGAKAFF. For the CDR3, the DNA is TGCGCCAGCAGTGAGTCGGGGACAGGGGGCGCCAAGGCTTTCTTT.

The chain employs TRBV29-1 and TRBJ1-1; TRBD1 matches 7 bases. This CDR3 is built from 13 residues. The J segment lost 3 bases and the V segment lost 7 bases, leaving 8 bases of the junction unmatched. From germline, CDR1 is SQVTM and CDR2 ANQGSEA. The chain's CDR3 is CSAYRGSYTEAFF. Written as DNA, the CDR3 is TGCAGCGCTTACAGGGGCTCGTACACTGAAGCTTTCTTT.

The chain employs TRBV4-1 and TRBJ1-1; perhaps TRBD1 as D (6 bases). CDR3 length: 14 residues. From germline, CDR1 is MGHRA and CDR2 YSYEKL. The V and J ends lost 4 bases and 5 bases respectively, with 14 bases between them. This chain's CDR3 is CASSRTGKGTEAFF. CDR3 DNA sequence: TGCGCCAGCAGCCGCACAGGGAAGGGAACTGAAGCTTTCTTT.

The chain is built from TRBV18 and TRBJ2-7; 7 bases are a match to TRBD1. The V gene's germline CDR1 is KGHSH and CDR2 LQKENI. V gave up 4 bases and J gave up 0 bases; unmatched junction bases: 6. This CDR3 spans 15 amino acids. CDR3 nucleotide sequence: TGTGCCAGCTCACTGGGGACAGCCATCTCCTACGAGCAGTACTTC. Protein product: CASSLGTAISYEQYF. The full variable domain, with the rest looked up from reference TRBV18 and TRBJ2-7, is NAGVMQNPRHLVRRRGQEARLRCSPMKGHSHVYWYRQLPEEGLKFMVYLQKENIIDESGMPKERFSAEFPKEGPSILRIQQVVRGDSAAYFCASSLGTAISYEQYFGPGTRLTVT.

This chain uses TRBV2 with TRBJ2-2, with TRBD2 as a possible D gene (5 bases). V lost 6 bases and J 3 bases, leaving 14 bases between the germline ends. The CDR3 runs 15 residues. Germline V gene data show CDR1 as SNHLY and CDR2 as FYNNEI. CDR3: CASSFPGVYTGELFF. The CDR3 nucleotides are TGTGCCAGCAGCTTCCCCGGGGTATACACCGGGGAGCTGTTTTTT.

V is TRBV7-9 and J is TRBJ2-5; TRBD2 matches 10 bases. The CDR3 covers 17 residues. V was pared by 6 bases and J by 3 bases, with 13 bases of the junction left unmatched. Germline values: CDR1 SEHNR, CDR2 FQNEAQ (reference sequence). CDR3 amino acids: CASSSSLAGVWEETQYF. CDR3 sequence (DNA): TGTGCCAGCAGTTCTTCTCTAGCGGGAGTTTGGGAAGAGACCCAGTACTTC.

The V gene is TRBV6-1, the J gene TRBJ1-2, with a possible D match to TRBD1 (5 bases). This CDR3 comprises 15 residues. V was shortened by 1 base and J by 4 bases, with 13 bases between the two germline ends. The germline V gene has CDR1 MNHNS and CDR2 SASEGT. For the CDR3, the DNA is TGTGCCAGCAGTGAAGGGACACCGGACCTCTATGGCTACACCTTC. It encodes CASSEGTPDLYGYTF.

The rearrangement links TRBV27 to TRBJ2-3; 8 bases align to TRBD2. The CDR3 is 16 residues long. Trimming cost V 3 bases and J 0 bases; bases outside gene matches: 5. Per the germline V gene, CDR1 is MNHEY and CDR2 is SMNVEV (reference sequence). CDR3: CASSFQTSASTDTQYF. DNA of the CDR3: TGTGCCAGCAGTTTCCAGACTAGCGCGAGCACAGATACGCAGTATTTT.

J is TRBJ2-7 and V is TRBV20-1; D gene uncertain. Germline lookup yields CDR1 DFQATT and CDR2 SNEGSKA (reference sequence). The CDR3 contains 10 residues. V lost 6 bases to trimming and J lost 2 bases, with 5 bases between them. CDR3 bases: TGCAGTGCCCTTACCTACGAGCAGTACTTC. Protein product: CSALTYEQYF.

This chain connects TRBV5-1 to TRBJ1-5; D is ambiguous. From germline, CDR1 is SGHRS and CDR2 YFSETQ. Between the trimmed V and J ends, which lost 1 base and 5 bases, there was a span of 13 bases. The CDR3 has 15 amino acids. This CDR3 is CASSLNGADYQPQHF. The CDR3, as DNA: TGCGCCAGCAGCTTGAATGGAGCGGATTATCAGCCCCAGCATTTT. The whole variable domain, filled in from reference TRBV5-1 and TRBJ1-5, reads KAGVTQTPRYLIKTRGQQVTLSCSPISGHRSVSWYQQTPGQGLQFLFEYFSETQRNKGNFPGRFSGRQFSNSRSEMNVSTLELGDSALYLCASSLNGADYQPQHFGDGTRLSIL.

The chain carries TRBV6-5 and TRBJ1-1, with unresolved D. V was trimmed by 3 bases and J by 1 base, leaving 12 bases between them. The CDR3 extends over 15 amino acids. Germline assignment: CDR1 MNHEY and CDR2 SVGAGI. The DNA for the CDR3 is TGTGCCAGCAGTTATGGCCTGGCATCGAACACTGAAGCTTTCTTT. Its translation is CASSYGLASNTEAFF.

The J gene is TRBJ2-1, the V gene TRBV10-3; D is unresolved. The length of the CDR3 is 15 residues. The germline V gene encodes CDR1 ENHRY and CDR2 SYGVKD. Trimming left V 3 bases short and J 1 base short, with 10 bases between. In DNA form, the CDR3 reads TGTGCCATCAGTGAAGCGAACCCGTCCTACAATGAGCAGTTCTTC. It translates to CAISEANPSYNEQFF.

The gene calls are TRBV3-1 (or the pseudogene TRBV3-2) and TRBJ1-1; no firm D call. The CDR3 runs 14 residues. In germline, CDR1 is LGHDT, CDR2 YNNKEL (reference sequence). Trimming stripped 1 base from V and 4 bases from J, with 10 bases between. The CDR3 loop is CASSQAGRATEAFF. For the CDR3, the DNA is TGTGCCAGCAGCCAAGCCGGGAGGGCCACTGAAGCTTTCTTT.

The chain is built from TRBV7-8 and TRBJ2-5, with 7 bases lining up with TRBD1. V trimming: 5 bases; J trimming: 3 bases; junction bases outside the gene matches: 3. This CDR3 spans 13 amino acids. Germline V CDR1 and CDR2: SGHVS, FQNEAQ. This chain's CDR3 is CASSRDREETQYF. The CDR3 nucleotides read TGTGCCAGCAGCCGGGACAGAGAAGAGACCCAGTACTTC.

The chain carries TRBV5-1 and TRBJ2-7; TRBD1 matches at 9 bases. The germline gives CDR1 SGHRS, CDR2 YFSETQ. CDR3 length: 15 amino acids. V was clipped by 2 bases and J by 3 bases; unmatched bases: 6. CDR3 residues: CASSFSGTGLYEQYF. DNA for the CDR3: TGCGCCAGCAGCTTTTCAGGGACAGGGCTCTACGAGCAGTACTTC.

The chain carries TRBV10-3 and TRBJ2-3; TRBD1 is a possible D gene (6 bases). Germline CDR1 and CDR2: ENHRY and SYGVKD. Trimming removed 7 bases from V and 2 bases from J, with 13 bases in between. This CDR3 contains 14 residues. The CDR3 sequence is CAITKDSNTDTQYF. As DNA, the CDR3 is TGTGCCATCACTAAGGACAGTAACACAGATACGCAGTATTTT.

The chain joins TRBV6-5 to TRBJ2-5, with a possible D match to TRBD2 (6 bases). This CDR3 contains 13 residues. Germline V gene data show CDR1 as MNHEY and CDR2 as SVGAGI. V lost 10 bases and J lost 5, with 17 bases in between. CDR3 sequence: CAIRVGSGETQYF. The CDR3 DNA reads as TGTGCCATCCGAGTCGGGAGCGGGGAGACCCAGTACTTC.

The rearrangement uses TRBV7-2 and TRBJ2-7; D is unresolved. Per the germline V gene, CDR1 is SGHTA and CDR2 is FQGNSA. Trimming left V 4 bases short and J 3 bases short, with 7 bases between. This CDR3 spans 12 amino acids. CDR3 sequence: CASSSLRYEQYF. The CDR3 DNA follows: TGTGCCAGCAGCTCACTTCGCTACGAGCAGTACTTC.

The sample holds one count of this clone. The chain combines TRBV5-4 with TRBJ2-5; TRBD2 matches at 7 bases. This CDR3 comprises 13 residues. V trimming: 3 bases; J trimming: 2 bases; junction bases outside the gene matches: 1. Germline V CDR1 and CDR2: SGHNT, YYREEE (reference sequence). CDR3 sequence reads: CASSWDYQETQYF. The CDR3 nucleotides read TGTGCCAGCAGCTGGGACTATCAAGAGACCCAGTACTTC.

This clone occurred many times. V and J are TRBV6-5 and TRBJ1-1, with TRBD1 as a possible D gene (6 bases). Germline CDR1 MNHEY, CDR2 SVGAGI. Trimming removed 0 bases from V and 7 bases from J, with 12 bases in between. There are 14 residues in the CDR3. Here the CDR3 reads CASSYSRGSFEAFF. The CDR3 DNA reads as TGTGCCAGCAGTTACTCAAGGGGGAGCTTTGAAGCTTTCTTT.

The genes are TRBV25-1 and TRBJ2-7; TRBD1 might be the D (6 bases). The germline V gene encodes CDR1 MGHDK and CDR2 SYGVNS. This CDR3 region has 15 residues. Trimming removed 3 bases at V and 2 bases at J, with 14 bases between. The DNA for the CDR3 is TGTGCCAGCAGTGACGGACAGCCACAGCCCTACGAGCAGTACTTC. This encodes CASSDGQPQPYEQYF.